This TCR beta chain was observed in a study of cytotoxic CD8 clonotypes in ibrutinib-treated CLL. Study information: It was after a median approximately twelve months of treatment, range 6 to 36, that response samples were taken. Study findings and constraints: Progressing patients had sampling times that differed from those of sustained-remission patients.

Here immunoSEQ multiplex PCR was the method, and the copy in TCRdb shows in-frame clones only, minus some. The sample has about 63,000 clones, around 60% seen once. V lost 3 bases, J lost 3 bases, and 11 bases stayed unmatched. CDR1 MDHEN and CDR2 SYDVKM come from the germline V gene. The length of the CDR3 is 16 residues. There are a few counts of this clone. The antigen is undetermined. This sequence originates from a human donor with chronic lymphocytic leukemia. The V and J genes are TRBV28 and TRBJ2-7; 7 bases fit TRBD1. Sequences were derived from PBMCs, sampled after 12 months of ibrutinib treatment. The CDR3 sequence is CASSLARDSAFYEQYV. As DNA, the CDR3 is TGTGCCAGCAGTTTGGCCCGGGACAGCGCGTTCTACGAGCAGTACGTC.